This T cell receptor beta chain emerged from a study of blood T cells in healthy people across ages. A second 7 to 11 cycle PCR used barcoded and J-beta primers. TCRdb fed the 5' RACE reads into MiXCR, producing one record per CDR3 protein. The table lists approximately 810,000 distinct CDR3 sequences, 25% to 35% of them singletons. V lost 4 bases and J lost 3; bases outside the gene matches: 5. This CDR3 has 14 residues. Germline CDR1 is SGDLS and CDR2 is YYNGEE. This rearrangement joins TRBV9 to TRBJ2-5; 8 positions match TRBD1. This clonotype was obtained from a woman at least 80 years old in good health. The sample taken for sequencing was blood. The CDR3 is CASSTQQGEETQYF. CDR3 in DNA: TGTGCCAGCAGCACTCAACAGGGGGAAGAGACCCAGTACTTC.